The clone carrying this T cell receptor beta chain was seen only once. The CDR3 length is 14 residues. CDR1 and CDR2 (germline): MRHNA, SNTAGT. Unmatched junction bases numbered 5, after V lost 6 bases and J lost 6 bases. The PCR used 60 Vbeta and 13 Jbeta primers. Original processing methods: In a later analysis, the count reached 82 million or so unique TCR beta chains, with roughly 12 million shared. TCRdb's copy holds only in-frame clones and misses some; the assay was immunoSEQ multiplex PCR. V, J and clone size are those of that table, while D and trimming were read from the DNA. This table has fewer than 70,000 clones, roughly 70% appearing once. This sample stems from a study of cytomegalovirus exposure and HLA in healthy donors.

What was sequenced was PBMCs. The sequence derives from a woman aged 25 to 39 in good health and CMV-seronegative. The chain couples TRBV6-4 to TRBJ2-1; 10 nucleotides align to TRBD1. DNA of the CDR3: TGTGCCAGCAGCCGGGACAGGGGCCCCAATGAGCAGTTCTTC. This translates into CASSRDRGPNEQFF.